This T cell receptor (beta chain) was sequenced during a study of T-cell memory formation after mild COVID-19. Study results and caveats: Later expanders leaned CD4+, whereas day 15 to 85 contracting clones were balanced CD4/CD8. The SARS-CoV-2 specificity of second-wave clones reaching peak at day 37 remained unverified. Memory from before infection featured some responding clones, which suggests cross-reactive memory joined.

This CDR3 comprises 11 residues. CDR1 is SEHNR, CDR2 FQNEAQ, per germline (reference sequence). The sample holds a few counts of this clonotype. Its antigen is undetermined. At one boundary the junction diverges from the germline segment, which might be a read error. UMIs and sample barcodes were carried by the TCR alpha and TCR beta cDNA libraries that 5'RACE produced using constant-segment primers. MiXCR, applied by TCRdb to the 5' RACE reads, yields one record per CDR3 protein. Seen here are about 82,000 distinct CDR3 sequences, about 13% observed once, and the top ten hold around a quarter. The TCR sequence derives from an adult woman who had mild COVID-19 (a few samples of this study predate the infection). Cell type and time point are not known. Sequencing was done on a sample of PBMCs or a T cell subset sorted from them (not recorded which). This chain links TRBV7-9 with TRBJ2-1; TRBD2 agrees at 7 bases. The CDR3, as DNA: TGTGCCAGCAGCATACGGGAGGAGCGGTTCTTC. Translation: CASSIREERFF.